Below are 9 T cell receptor beta chains sequenced from a single sample in a study of blood T cells in healthy people across ages. The use of a sample-barcoded 5' primer and a J-beta primer mix characterized a second PCR of roughly 6 to 12 cycles. TCRdb processed the 5' RACE reads anew with MiXCR; each CDR3 protein has one entry. The sample has 980,000 or so distinct CDR3 sequences, about 44% seen once. The sample was blood. The source is a man aged 25 to 40 in good health.

The chain has TRBV19 and TRBJ2-1, with a weak D call TRBD2 (6 bases). The germline CDR1 and CDR2 sequences are LNHDA and SQIVND (reference sequence). The CDR3 is 12 residues long. Trimming took off 5 bases at V and 9 bases at J, with 11 bases between the two ends. CDR3 protein: CASSGGWTEQFF. The DNA for the CDR3 is TGTGCCAGTAGTGGAGGGTGGACTGAGCAGTTCTTC. The full variable domain, its missing parts supplied by reference TRBV19 and TRBJ2-1, is DGGITQSPKYLFRKEGQNVTLSCEQNLNHDAMYWYRQDPGQGLRLIYYSQIVNDFQKGDIAEGYSVSREKKESFPLTVTSAQKNPTAFYLCASSGGWTEQFFGPGTRLTVL.

V and J are TRBV4-1 and TRBJ2-5; 8 bases match TRBD1. V gave up 3 bases and J gave up 1 base; unmatched junction bases: 4. Germline lookup yields CDR1 MGHRA and CDR2 YSYEKL. The CDR3 is made up of 15 amino acids. Written as DNA, the CDR3 is TGCGCCAGCAGCCATCTGGACAGGGTCCAAGAGACCCAGTACTTC. As protein: CASSHLDRVQETQYF.

This clonotype was counted at least ten times. The chain joins TRBV29-1 to TRBJ2-1; 7 bases line up with TRBD1. There are 13 residues in the CDR3. Germline V gene data show CDR1 as SQVTM and CDR2 as ANQGSEA. V was clipped by 8 bases and J by 3 bases; unmatched bases: 7. CDR3 in DNA: TGCAGCAGCCGGGACAGAGACTACAATGAGCAGTTCTTC. This gives the protein CSSRDRDYNEQFF.

The J gene is TRBJ2-1, the V gene TRBV20-1, with D hard to call. In germline, CDR1 is DFQATT, CDR2 SNEGSKA (reference sequence). CDR3 length equals 14 residues. V was shortened by 2 bases and J by 4 bases, with 12 bases between the two germline ends. CDR3 loop: CSARSGRRYNEQFF. Here the CDR3 DNA reads TGCAGTGCTAGAAGTGGGCGCAGATACAATGAGCAGTTCTTC.

J is TRBJ1-1 and V is TRBV7-9, with D uncertain. The CDR3 runs 12 residues. V lost 3 bases and J 6 bases, leaving 8 bases between the germline ends. Germline lookup yields CDR1 SEHNR and CDR2 FQNEAQ (reference sequence). CDR3 loop: CASSFSQAEAFF. CDR3 DNA sequence: TGTGCCAGCAGCTTCTCGCAGGCTGAAGCTTTCTTT.

The chain has TRBV29-1 and TRBJ1-2; tentative D call: TRBD1 (6 bases). This CDR3 has 10 amino acids. Germline V lookup: CDR1 SQVTM, CDR2 ANQGSEA. CDR3 bases: TGCTCAACAGGGTCGGGAGGCTACACCTTC. This encodes CSTGSGGYTF. Full variable domain (remainder filled in from reference TRBV29-1 and TRBJ1-2): SAVISQKPSRDICQRGTSLTIQCQVDSQVTMMFWYRQQPGQSLTLIATANQGSEATYESGFVIDKFPISRPNLTFSTLTVSNMSPEDSSIYLCSTGSGGYTFGSGTRLTVV.

The chain employs TRBV6-5 and TRBJ2-5, with 7 bases matching TRBD1. Germline CDR1 reads MNHEY; CDR2 reads SVGAGI. The CDR3 runs 15 residues. Losses at the gene ends were 5 bases for V and 2 bases for J; bases not matched to a gene: 8. The CDR3 DNA sequence: TGTGCCAGCAGTACCGGGACAGATTTACAAGAGACCCAGTACTTC. The encoded protein is CASSTGTDLQETQYF.

This sequence joins TRBV12-3 or TRBV12-4 and TRBJ1-6; D possibly corresponds to TRBD1 (6 bases). The CDR3 runs 15 residues. Trimming pared 5 bases from V and 8 bases from J, leaving 16 bases between. The chain's CDR3 is CASSQARGRDSPLHF. CDR3 in DNA: TGTGCCAGCAGTCAAGCCAGGGGACGGGATTCACCCCTCCACTTT.

This clonotype was detected ten times or more. The J gene is TRBJ2-7, the V gene TRBV10-3; a weak D match, TRBD1 (5 bases). The CDR3 loop spans 15 amino acids. The V gene's germline CDR1 is ENHRY and CDR2 SYGVKD. The ends were cut back, 0 bases at V and 0 bases at J, with 9 bases in the middle. This CDR3 is CAISESDRGSYEQYF. In DNA, the CDR3 is TGTGCCATCAGTGAGTCGGATAGGGGCTCCTACGAGCAGTACTTC.